The sequence of this T cell receptor beta chain was determined in a study of control samples from healthy donors and cancer patients. Sequencing was performed with immunoSEQ multiplex PCR; in TCRdb, only in-frame clones are kept and a portion is missing. The sample records around 99,000 clones, around 88% being singletons. This sequence was found in a woman between 50 and 59 years old in good health. The sample comprised blood.

The CDR3 nucleotides are TGTGCCAGCTCACCACCACCACAGGCGACTAACTATGGCTACACCTTC. Amino acids: CASSPPPQATNYGYTF. V and J are TRBV18 and TRBJ1-2, with TRBD1 as a possible D gene (5 bases). This CDR3 is built from 16 residues. Trimming left V 0 bases short and J 0 bases short, with 11 bases between. Germline V gene sequence: CDR1 KGHSH, CDR2 LQKENI.